The clone carrying this TCR beta chain was counted only a few times. This entry belongs to a study of response to subunit inactivated influenza vaccine. The V end was cut by 3 bases, the J end by 2 bases, with 16 bases between. The CDR3 has 16 amino acids. TCRdb independently ran MiXCR on the RT-PCR reads; one entry per CDR3 protein. This repertoire shows about 610,000 distinct CDR3 sequences, 11% to 15% found once; its top ten account for around 10%. This sequence was found in a man between 45 and 60 years old who received an inactivated influenza vaccine. The genes are TRBV12-3 or TRBV12-4 and TRBJ1-2; D remains ambiguous. This sample comprised PBMCs from blood, obtained about 12 days after vaccination. In nucleotides, the CDR3 is TGTGCCAGCAGTTTTCCCCTGACCCAACCCAACTATGGCTACACCTTC. Its translation: CASSFPLTQPNYGYTF.